The TCR beta chain under discussion was sequenced for a study of shared clonotypes between healthy human individuals. A word on this clone: Its antigen is unidentified.

Whole-study results and caveats: The represented genetic and exposure-history diversity was limited by the small number of donors. Sample collection involved blood only; tissue repertoires are likely different. Four donors had around 5.2% of their naive CD4 clonotypes in common.

CD45RO-negative cells were positively selected for CCR7, leaving out terminally differentiated effector memory CD45RA+ cells. Every subset's genomic DNA went evenly onto several immunoSEQ plates. The method was immunoSEQ multiplex PCR; TCRdb's version includes in-frame clones alone and lacks a portion of them. The table has some 1,900,000 clones, approximately 94% seen once. Germline V lookup: CDR1 SGHVS, CDR2 FNYEAQ. There are 15 residues in the CDR3. Trimming took 4 bases from V and 1 from J, leaving 11 bases between them. The specimen sequenced was naive CD8+ T cells sorted from blood. This chain links TRBV7-6 with TRBJ2-1; D not certain. The receptor's source is a man younger than 30 in good health. The CDR3 DNA reads TGTGCCAGCAGCTCCCCAACAATTTCCTACAATGAGCAGTTCTTC. Encoded protein: CASSSPTISYNEQFF.